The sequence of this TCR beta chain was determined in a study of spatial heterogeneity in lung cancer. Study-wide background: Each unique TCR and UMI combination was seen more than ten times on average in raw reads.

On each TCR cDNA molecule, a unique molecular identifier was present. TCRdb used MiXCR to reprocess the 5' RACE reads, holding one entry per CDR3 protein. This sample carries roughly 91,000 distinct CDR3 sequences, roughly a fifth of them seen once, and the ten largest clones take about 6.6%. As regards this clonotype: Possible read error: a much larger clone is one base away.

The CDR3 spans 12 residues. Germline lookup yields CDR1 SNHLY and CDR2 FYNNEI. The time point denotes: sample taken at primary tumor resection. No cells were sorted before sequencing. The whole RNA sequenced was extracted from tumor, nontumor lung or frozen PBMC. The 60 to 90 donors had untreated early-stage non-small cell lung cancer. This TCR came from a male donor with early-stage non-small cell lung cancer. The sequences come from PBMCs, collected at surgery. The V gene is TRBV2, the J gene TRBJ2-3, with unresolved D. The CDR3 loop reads CANSEGPDTQYF. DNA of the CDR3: TGTGCCAACAGTGAAGGGCCGGATACGCAGTATTTT.